Each of the 4 T cell receptor beta chains below was sequenced from the same sample in a study of CD4 T cells in relation to SARS-CoV-2 and coronaviruses. Before the COVID-19 pandemic, during about 2010-2018, CD4+ T cells were taken from unexposed donors. The method was immunoSEQ multiplex PCR; TCRdb's version includes in-frame clones alone and lacks a portion of them. Here the sample spans about 59,000 clones, 86% being singletons. The sequenced sample consisted of memory CD4+ T cells from PBMCs. The origin of the receptors is a human donor in good health.

The chain joins TRBV5-1 to TRBJ2-3, with 11 positions matching TRBD2. This CDR3 is 15 amino acids long. Germline assignment: CDR1 SGHRS and CDR2 YFSETQ. V lost 2 bases, J lost 5 bases, and 4 bases stayed unmatched. CDR3 nucleotides: TGCGCCAGCAGCTTACTAGCGGGAGAACGAGATACGCAGTATTTT. This encodes CASSLLAGERDTQYF.

This clone occurred once. This chain links TRBV10-1 with TRBJ2-7; D is perhaps TRBD1 or TRBD2 (6 bases each). CDR1 is WNHNN and CDR2 is SYGVQD in the germline V gene (reference sequence). The CDR3 covers 16 residues. The germline V and J ends were trimmed by 0 bases and 2 bases, with 14 bases remaining between them. CDR3 in amino acids: CASSESVGGRAYEQYF. The CDR3 coding sequence is TGCGCCAGCAGTGAGTCGGTGGGGGGCAGGGCCTACGAGCAGTACTTC.

This rearrangement joins TRBV5-4 to TRBJ2-1, with D unresolved. The CDR3 is 12 amino acids. From germline, CDR1 is SGHNT and CDR2 YYREEE (reference sequence). Trimming left V 4 bases short and J 7 bases short, with 9 bases between. The CDR3 loop reads CASSPGSNEQFF. The CDR3 DNA reads TGTGCCAGCAGCCCCGGCTCGAATGAGCAGTTCTTC.

This sequence joins TRBV4-2 and TRBJ1-6, with 8 positions matching TRBD1. Germline V lookup: CDR1 LGHNA, CDR2 YNFKEQ. Trimming cost V 4 bases and J 10 bases; bases outside gene matches: 12. CDR3 length equals 16 residues. CDR3 coding DNA: TGTGCCAGCAGCCCGACAGTCAGGGGGCGGGGATCACCCCTCCACTTT. Its protein is CASSPTVRGRGSPLHF.